One and the same sample provided the 22 T cell receptor beta chains below, sequenced in a study of cytomegalovirus exposure and HLA in healthy donors. Use of 60 Vbeta and 13 Jbeta primers characterized the PCR. Clones were read by immunoSEQ multiplex PCR, and TCRdb kept only the in-frame ones, dropping some. In the table there are 80,000 to 100,000 clones, about three quarters of which are singletons. The material sequenced was PBMCs. Receptors were obtained from a man aged 35 to 55 in good health and CMV-seronegative.

The table lists this clone with a count of one. Other DNA sequences within the sample encode an identical CDR3. The chain carries TRBV14 and TRBJ2-7; D not certain. CDR3 length: 14 amino acids. V was cut by 0 bases and J by 0 bases, with 6 bases left in between. CDR1 is SGHDN, CDR2 FVKESK, per germline. This CDR3 reads CASSQDISSYEQYF. As DNA, the CDR3 is TGTGCCAGCAGCCAAGATATCAGCTCCTACGAGCAGTACTTC.

The chain employs TRBV7-9 and TRBJ1-5; TRBD1 matches 10 bases. From germline, CDR1 is SEHNR and CDR2 FQNEAQ (reference sequence). The V gene end was trimmed by 1 base and the J gene end by 1 base; junction bases not matched to a gene: 4. CDR3 length: 17 amino acids. The CDR3 is CASSLGQGALSNQPQHF. The CDR3 coding sequence is TGTGCCAGCAGCTTAGGACAGGGGGCTTTGAGCAATCAGCCCCAGCATTTT.

The sample holds one count of this clone. The J gene is TRBJ2-3, the V gene TRBV4-3; tentatively, D is TRBD2 (6 bases). Trimming took 4 bases from V and 4 from J, leaving 15 bases between them. CDR1 is LGHNA, CDR2 YSLEER, per germline. The CDR3 consists of 15 residues. The CDR3 protein is CASSPSTSRADTQYF. Here the CDR3 DNA reads TGCGCCAGCAGCCCGTCCACTAGCAGGGCAGATACGCAGTATTTT.

The chain has TRBV19 and TRBJ1-6; 7 bases line up with TRBD1. Germline V gives CDR1 LNHDA, CDR2 SQIVND (reference sequence). The CDR3 runs 14 residues. V lost 8 bases and J lost 7; bases outside the gene matches: 8. CDR3 in amino acids: CASGRQGLNSPLHF. The CDR3 coding sequence is TGTGCCAGTGGGAGACAGGGCCTCAATTCACCCCTCCACTTT.

The gene calls are TRBV2 and TRBJ2-3, with 8 positions matching TRBD2. The CDR3 consists of 15 residues. V lost 6 bases, J lost 2 bases, and 7 bases stayed unmatched. CDR1 is SNHLY, CDR2 FYNNEI, per germline. The CDR3 is CASSRSGGDTDTQYF. DNA of the CDR3: TGTGCCAGCAGCCGCAGCGGGGGAGACACAGATACGCAGTATTTT.

The J gene is TRBJ1-3, the V gene TRBV2; the D gene is possibly TRBD1 (5 bases). The CDR3 sequence is 18 residues long. V was cut by 2 bases and J by 4 bases, with 21 bases left in between. CDR1 and CDR2 (germline): SNHLY, FYNNEI. In DNA, the CDR3 is TGTGCCAGCAGTGAATCTACCCCACTGGGGCTAGGGGGAAACACCATATATTTT. Its protein is CASSESTPLGLGGNTIYF. Full variable domain (remainder filled in from reference TRBV2 and TRBJ1-3): EPEVTQTPSHQVTQMGQEVILRCVPISNHLYFYWYRQILGQKVEFLVSFYNNEISEKSEIFDDQFSVERPDGSNFTLKIRSTKLEDSAMYFCASSESTPLGLGGNTIYFGEGSWLTVV.

The chain uses TRBV4-1 and TRBJ1-1; a possible D gene is TRBD1 (5 bases). The V gene lost 3 bases and the J gene lost 0 bases, with 11 bases spanning the gap. This CDR3 contains 15 residues. Germline CDR1 is MGHRA and CDR2 is YSYEKL. The CDR3 protein is CASSHHAGLNTEAFF. For the CDR3, the DNA is TGCGCCAGCAGCCATCACGCAGGGTTGAACACTGAAGCTTTCTTT.

V gene TRBV14 combines with J gene TRBJ1-2, with 9 bases aligning to TRBD1. The CDR3 spans 15 residues. Germline values: CDR1 SGHDN, CDR2 FVKESK. J was trimmed by 8 bases and V by 2 bases; bases with no gene match: 9. The CDR3 DNA follows: TGTGCCAGCAGCCAAACAAATGGACAGGGGAAGGGCTACACCTTC. The encoded protein is CASSQTNGQGKGYTF.

The chain carries TRBV7-2 and TRBJ2-5; D is unresolved. The CDR3 covers 15 residues. From germline, CDR1 is SGHTA and CDR2 FQGNSA. V lost 4 bases, J lost 0 bases, and 12 bases lay in between. This chain's CDR3 is CASSSSVGHQETQYF. The CDR3 DNA reads TGTGCCAGCAGCTCTTCGGTGGGCCACCAAGAGACCCAGTACTTC. Drawing the rest from reference TRBV7-2 and TRBJ2-5, the complete variable domain is GAGVSQSPSNKVTEKGKDVELRCDPISGHTALYWYRQSLGQGLEFLIYFQGNSAPDKSGLPSDRFSAERTGGSVSTLTIQRTQQEDSAVYLCASSSSVGHQETQYFGPGTRLLVL.

This sequence joins TRBV27 and TRBJ2-7; TRBD2 agrees at 13 bases. V trimming: 5 bases; J trimming: 4 bases; junction bases outside the gene matches: 5. The CDR3 extends over 15 amino acids. Per the germline V gene, CDR1 is MNHEY and CDR2 is SMNVEV (reference sequence). The CDR3 spells CASSQPGLAGYEQYF. In nucleotides, the CDR3 is TGTGCCAGCAGTCAACCGGGACTAGCGGGGTACGAGCAGTACTTC.

This sequence joins TRBV2 and TRBJ2-1, with a possible D match to TRBD1 (5 bases). V was trimmed by 3 bases and J by 8 bases, leaving 8 bases between them. The germline gives CDR1 SNHLY, CDR2 FYNNEI. The CDR3 length is 12 residues. The CDR3 DNA sequence: TGTGCCAGCAGTGATTGGGGCTATGAGCAGTTCTTC. As protein: CASSDWGYEQFF.

The gene calls are TRBV19 and TRBJ2-7; tentative D call: TRBD1 (7 bases). Trimming shortened V by 6 bases and J by 0 bases, and 12 bases separated the two germline ends. Germline V CDR1 and CDR2: LNHDA, SQIVND (reference sequence). The CDR3 has 14 residues. CDR3 sequence reads: CASRSGGSSYEQYF. CDR3 bases: TGTGCCAGTAGGTCAGGGGGGAGCTCCTACGAGCAGTACTTC.

The chain employs TRBV7-9 and TRBJ1-4; 7 nucleotides match TRBD1. This CDR3 is built from 16 residues. The V gene's germline CDR1 is SEHNR and CDR2 FQNEAQ (reference sequence). V was clipped by 1 base and J by 8 bases; unmatched bases: 10. CDR3 amino acids: CASSLGLDRQLEKLFF. The CDR3 DNA reads as TGTGCCAGCAGCTTAGGATTGGACAGGCAACTCGAAAAACTGTTTTTT.

The sample holds a few counts of this clone. The chain carries TRBV6-5 and TRBJ1-1; no firm D call. V was trimmed by 2 bases and J by 1 base, leaving 5 bases between them. The V gene's germline CDR1 is MNHEY and CDR2 SVGAGI. The CDR3 has 13 amino acids. The CDR3 protein is CASSYGRNTEAFF. CDR3 coding DNA: TGTGCCAGCAGTTACGGGAGGAACACTGAAGCTTTCTTT.

DNA of the CDR3: TGTGCCAGCAGATATACAGGGGGTGGATATGGCTACACCTTC. Protein: CASRYTGGGYGYTF. The rearrangement links TRBV27 to TRBJ1-2, with 8 bases fitting TRBD1. The CDR3 contains 14 residues. Trimming cost V 6 bases and J 5 bases; bases outside gene matches: 8. Germline CDR1 and CDR2: MNHEY and SMNVEV (reference sequence).

This chain joins TRBV2 and TRBJ2-2; 7 bases line up with TRBD2. Trimming took 10 bases from V and 1 from J; bases not matched to a gene: 12. This CDR3 contains 16 residues. CDR1 SNHLY and CDR2 FYNNEI come from the germline V gene. CDR3 protein: CATKERAGLNTGELFF. The CDR3 region has the DNA TGTGCCACTAAGGAGAGAGCGGGGTTGAACACCGGGGAGCTGTTTTTT.

The chain uses TRBV7-9 and TRBJ1-2; tentative D call: TRBD1 (5 bases). This CDR3 is built from 16 residues. V lost 0 bases, J lost 2 bases, and 13 bases lay in between. Germline V gene sequence: CDR1 SEHNR, CDR2 FQNEAQ (reference sequence). CDR3 coding DNA: TGTGCCAGCAGCTTAGCGCGGGGCATAGAAAACTATGGCTACACCTTC. It translates to CASSLARGIENYGYTF.

The chain links TRBV5-1 to TRBJ2-1, with D possibly matching TRBD1 (5 bases). CDR3 length: 12 amino acids. V was shortened by 3 bases and J by 10 bases, with 11 bases between the two germline ends. Germline V gene data show CDR1 as SGHRS and CDR2 as YFSETQ. CDR3 amino acids: CASSSTDLEQFF. Here the CDR3 DNA reads TGCGCCAGCAGCTCGACAGATTTAGAGCAGTTCTTC. The complete variable domain, with remaining parts taken from reference TRBV5-1 and TRBJ2-1, reads KAGVTQTPRYLIKTRGQQVTLSCSPISGHRSVSWYQQTPGQGLQFLFEYFSETQRNKGNFPGRFSGRQFSNSRSEMNVSTLELGDSALYLCASSSTDLEQFFGPGTRLTVL.

The chain combines TRBV28 with TRBJ1-2; 11 bases fit TRBD1. From germline, CDR1 is MDHEN and CDR2 SYDVKM. The CDR3 runs to 14 residues. V lost 6 bases and J lost 8; bases outside the gene matches: 8. CDR3 bases: TGTGCCAGCAGCAGGACAGGGGGCGGTGGCGGCTACACCTTC. Its translation: CASSRTGGGGGYTF.

This chain links TRBV7-9 with TRBJ1-3; 7 bases agree with TRBD1. Per the germline V gene, CDR1 is SEHNR and CDR2 is FQNEAQ (reference sequence). The CDR3 is 12 amino acids. CDR3 in amino acids: CSDATGGNTIYF. DNA of the CDR3: TGTTCCGACGCGACAGGGGGAAACACCATATATTTT.

V and J are TRBV28 and TRBJ2-7; 12 bases map to TRBD1. Per the germline V gene, CDR1 is MDHEN and CDR2 is SYDVKM. The CDR3 extends over 16 amino acids. Germline trimming cut 6 bases from V and 1 base from J; bases unmatched to any gene: 7. CDR3 amino acids: CASSTWGQGASYEQYF. In DNA, the CDR3 is TGTGCCAGCAGCACTTGGGGACAGGGGGCTTCCTACGAGCAGTACTTC.

This clone was recorded a few times. This chain connects TRBV29-1 to TRBJ1-2; D is possibly TRBD1 (6 bases). The CDR3 extends over 13 amino acids. Per germline, CDR1 SQVTM and CDR2 ANQGSEA. V dropped 0 bases and J dropped 5 bases, with 10 bases sitting between them. This chain's CDR3 is CSVEEDRRYGYTF. As DNA, the CDR3 is TGCAGCGTTGAAGAAGACAGGAGGTATGGCTACACCTTC.